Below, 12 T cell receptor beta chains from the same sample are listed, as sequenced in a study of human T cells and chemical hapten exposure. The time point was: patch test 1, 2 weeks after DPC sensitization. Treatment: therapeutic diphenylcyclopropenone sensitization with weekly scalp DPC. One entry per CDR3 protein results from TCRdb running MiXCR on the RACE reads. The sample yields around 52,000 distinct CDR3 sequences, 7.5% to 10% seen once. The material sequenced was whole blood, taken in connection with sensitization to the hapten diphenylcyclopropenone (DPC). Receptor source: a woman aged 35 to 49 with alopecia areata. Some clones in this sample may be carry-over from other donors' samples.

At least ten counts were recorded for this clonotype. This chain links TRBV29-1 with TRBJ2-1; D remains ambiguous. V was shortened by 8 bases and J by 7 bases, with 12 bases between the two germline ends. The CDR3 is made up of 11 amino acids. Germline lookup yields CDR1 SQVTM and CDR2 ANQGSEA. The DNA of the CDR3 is TGCAGCCAAGCGCCGGAGAATGAGCAGTTCTTC. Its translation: CSQAPENEQFF.

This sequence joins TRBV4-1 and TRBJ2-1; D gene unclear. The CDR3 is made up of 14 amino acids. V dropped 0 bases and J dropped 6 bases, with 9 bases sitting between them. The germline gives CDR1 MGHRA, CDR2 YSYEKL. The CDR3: CASSQELSANEQFF. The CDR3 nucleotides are TGCGCCAGCAGCCAAGAGCTTTCGGCCAATGAGCAGTTCTTC.

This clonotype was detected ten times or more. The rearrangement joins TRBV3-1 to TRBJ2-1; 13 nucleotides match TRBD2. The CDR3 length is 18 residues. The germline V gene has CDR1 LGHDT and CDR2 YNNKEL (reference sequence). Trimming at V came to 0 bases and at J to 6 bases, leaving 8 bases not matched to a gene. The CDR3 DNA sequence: TGTGCCAGCAGCCAAGATCGCGGACTAGCGGGGGCGCGCAATGAGCAGTTCTTC. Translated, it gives CASSQDRGLAGARNEQFF.

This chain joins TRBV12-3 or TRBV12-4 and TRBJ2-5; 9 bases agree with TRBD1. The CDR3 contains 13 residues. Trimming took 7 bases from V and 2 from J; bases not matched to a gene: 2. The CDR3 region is CASKGQGQETQYF. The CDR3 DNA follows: TGTGCCAGCAAGGGACAGGGACAAGAGACCCAGTACTTC.

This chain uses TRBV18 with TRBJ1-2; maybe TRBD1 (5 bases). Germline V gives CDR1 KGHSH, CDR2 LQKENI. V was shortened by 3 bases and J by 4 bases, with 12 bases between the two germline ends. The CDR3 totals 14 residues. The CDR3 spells CASSPRRDGYGYTF. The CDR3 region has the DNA TGTGCCAGCTCACCCCGACGGGACGGCTATGGCTACACCTTC.

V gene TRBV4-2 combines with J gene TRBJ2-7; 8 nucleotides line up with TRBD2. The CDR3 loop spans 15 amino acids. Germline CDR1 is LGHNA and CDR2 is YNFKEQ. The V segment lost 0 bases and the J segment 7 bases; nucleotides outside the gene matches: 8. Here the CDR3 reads CASSQDTGGVGEQYF. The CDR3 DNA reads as TGTGCCAGCAGCCAAGATACCGGGGGGGTTGGAGAGCAGTACTTC.

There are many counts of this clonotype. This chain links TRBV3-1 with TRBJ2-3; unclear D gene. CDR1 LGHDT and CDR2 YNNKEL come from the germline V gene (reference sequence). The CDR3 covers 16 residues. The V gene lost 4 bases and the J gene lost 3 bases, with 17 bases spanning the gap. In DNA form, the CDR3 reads TGTGCCAGCAGCCCCCCTTGGACCTCGCGGACAGATACGCAGTATTTT. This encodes CASSPPWTSRTDTQYF.

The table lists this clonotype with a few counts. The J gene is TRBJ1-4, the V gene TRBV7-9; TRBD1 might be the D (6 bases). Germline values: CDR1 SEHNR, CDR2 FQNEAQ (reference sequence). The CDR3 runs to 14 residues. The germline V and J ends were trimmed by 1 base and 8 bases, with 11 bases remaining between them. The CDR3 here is CASSLGGQKEKLFF. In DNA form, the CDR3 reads TGTGCCAGCAGCTTAGGGGGGCAAAAGGAAAAACTGTTTTTT. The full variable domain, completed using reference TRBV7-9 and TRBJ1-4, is DTGVSQNPRHKITKRGQNVTFRCDPISEHNRLYWYRQTLGQGPEFLTYFQNEAQLEKSRLLSDRFSAERPKGSFSTLEIQRTEQGDSAMYLCASSLGGQKEKLFFGSGTQLSVL.

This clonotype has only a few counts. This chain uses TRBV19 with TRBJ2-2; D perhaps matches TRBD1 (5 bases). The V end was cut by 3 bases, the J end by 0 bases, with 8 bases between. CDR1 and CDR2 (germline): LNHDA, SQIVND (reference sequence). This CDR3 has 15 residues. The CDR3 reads CASSMGQANTGELFF. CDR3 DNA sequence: TGTGCCAGTAGTATGGGGCAAGCGAACACCGGGGAGCTGTTTTTT.

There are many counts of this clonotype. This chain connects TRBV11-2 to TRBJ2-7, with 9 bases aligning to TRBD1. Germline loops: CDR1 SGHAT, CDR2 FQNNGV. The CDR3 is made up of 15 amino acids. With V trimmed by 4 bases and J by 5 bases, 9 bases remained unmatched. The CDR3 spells CASSSPGQGLDEQYF. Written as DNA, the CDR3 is TGTGCCAGCAGCTCCCCGGGACAGGGCCTCGACGAGCAGTACTTC. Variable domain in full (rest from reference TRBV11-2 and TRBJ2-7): EAGVAQSPRYKIIEKRQSVAFWCNPISGHATLYWYQQILGQGPKLLIQFQNNGVVDDSQLPKDRFSAERLKGVDSTLKIQPAKLEDSAVYLCASSSPGQGLDEQYFGPGTRLTVT.

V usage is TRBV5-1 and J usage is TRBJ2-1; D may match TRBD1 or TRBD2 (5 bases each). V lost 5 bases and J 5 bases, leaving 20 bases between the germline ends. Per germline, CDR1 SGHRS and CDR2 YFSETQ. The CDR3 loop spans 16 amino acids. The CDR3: CASREIGATRDNEQFF. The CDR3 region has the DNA TGCGCCAGCAGAGAGATCGGGGCTACAAGAGACAATGAGCAGTTCTTC. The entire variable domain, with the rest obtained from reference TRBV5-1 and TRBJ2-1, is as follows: KAGVTQTPRYLIKTRGQQVTLSCSPISGHRSVSWYQQTPGQGLQFLFEYFSETQRNKGNFPGRFSGRQFSNSRSEMNVSTLELGDSALYLCASREIGATRDNEQFFGPGTRLTVL.

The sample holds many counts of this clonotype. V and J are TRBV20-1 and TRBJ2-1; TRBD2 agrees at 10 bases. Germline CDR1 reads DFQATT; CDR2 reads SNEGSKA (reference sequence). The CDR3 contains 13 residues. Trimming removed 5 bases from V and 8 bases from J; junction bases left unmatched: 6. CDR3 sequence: CSALLAGEDEQFF. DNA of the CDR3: TGCAGTGCTCTCCTAGCGGGGGAGGATGAGCAGTTCTTC.